This T cell receptor (beta chain) is from a study of blood T cells in healthy people across ages (dated by TCRdb to the mid-2010s). In the study overall: In model experiments, template switching captured about one uniquely barcoded TCR beta cDNA molecule for every two T cells. Using the same blood draw, the study looked at two additional independent replicas of 1 million unique cDNA reads for two donors, one aged 18 to 30 and the other aged 80 or older. The study measured age-related changes in TCR beta repertoire diversity using deep sequencing normalized with unique cDNA molecular identifiers. The donors were split into four age groups: young (average around 17 years), middle-aged (39), aged (about 62) and long-lived (roughly 77). To avoid experimental bias, donors of different ages were spread randomly across the sequencing lanes.

V is trimmed back by 3 bases and J by 7 bases, and the junction contains 9 bases that no gene match accounts for. Inclusive of the bounding cysteine and phenylalanine, the CDR3 is 15 residues long. Only the CDR3 portion is preserved as DNA: 45 bases, with reading frame beginning at the first base. Looking up the germline V gene (reference sequence) yields CDR1 SEHNR and CDR2 FQNEAQ. The approximately 39 donors, aged 6 to 90 years, were systemically healthy Caucasian individuals from Russia. Each donor gave about 9.2 milliliters of peripheral blood, drawn into EDTA-treated Vacutainer tubes. Ficoll-Paque density-gradient centrifugation was used to isolate PBMCs, with at least 6.5 million obtained per sample. Total RNA, at least 5.5 micrograms per sample, was extracted from PBMCs with Trizol reagent. For every donor, an aliquot of PBMCs went through flow cytometry to measure the percentages of naive CD45RAhigh/CD27high T cells.

A remark on this clonotype: There is no known antigen for this receptor. Nothing much larger sits one base from this clone, and base qualities are not available.

Study-level results and caveats: Compared with the aged group, more naive CD4+ T cells, fewer expanded clones and increased TCR diversity were shown by the long-lived group, suggesting age selection. The CMV infection status of donors was not known, potentially confounding age-related changes in expanded clonotypes. Observed TCR beta diversity per million T cells fell roughly linearly with age, and a significant reduction was already apparent by age about 36. There was a strong correlation between observed TCR beta diversity and the percentage of naive T cells measured by flow cytometry. Total diversity estimates from one million sequenced T cells were considered lower bounds and underestimates. Conclusive comparison of naive and antigen-experienced compartments was prevented by the profiling of bulk unsorted PBMCs.

Library method: 5' RACE. The sequencing machine was an Illumina HiSeq 2500. A second PCR of 7 to 11 cycles was run with a J-beta primer mix and a sample-barcoded 5' primer. A unique molecular identifier was introduced onto each TCR beta cDNA molecule by a template-switch 5' adaptor carrying 12 random nucleotides. At least 2.5 million CDR3-containing paired-end reads were obtained from each sample. First-strand cDNA synthesis was performed from all RNA using the Mint cDNA synthesis kit, with priming by a TRBC-specific oligonucleotide. After uracil-DNA glycosylase treatment, a first 18-cycle PCR used universal primers M1SS and BC2_uni_R on all cDNA. In the paper's pipeline: Normalization of each sample was performed by random selection of 1 million high-quality reads, each carrying a distinct molecular identifier. Reads sharing molecular identifiers were discarded rather than binned into consensus sequences. CDR3 identification, clonotype clustering and error correction used MiTCR with a Q25 quality threshold and the strictest error-elimination algorithm. Lower-bound total TCR beta diversity was estimated with a nonparametric unseen species model using Euler transformation. TCRdb reanalyzed the raw reads on its own, using fastp at Q25 for trimming and MiXCR for clone calling, and kept in-frame beta chains. Entries are consolidated by CDR3 protein sequence, retaining the most common genes and DNA. Here the V and J calls rest on TCRdb's processing, not on the authors' analysis. The sample data list 850,000 to 950,000 distinct CDR3 sequences, and 29% of these were observed just once. The ten largest clonotypes hold roughly 17% of the sample.

Material for sequencing was blood. This receptor was obtained from a woman at least 80 years old in good health. Recombination connected TRBV7-9 to TRBJ2-1; the central 7 bases match TRBD1. The nucleotide sequence is given as TGTGCCAGCAGCTTGGGCCGGACAGGTAGGAATGAGCAGTTCTTC. It specifies CASSLGRTGRNEQFF.